This record concerns one TCR beta chain sequence. What it binds is not known. This record comes from a study of shared clonotypes between healthy human individuals. Study-wide findings and caveats: In general, naive subsets displayed greater estimated richness than memory subsets did.

Germline lookup yields CDR1 SEHNR and CDR2 FQNEAQ (reference sequence). This CDR3 comprises 16 residues. Deletions cut 5 bases from V and 0 bases from J, with 15 bases between. The genomic DNA of each subset was split evenly across several immunoSEQ plates. The authors' processing: From ImmunoSEQ came sequences covering only the junction and carrying no quality scores, so filtering differed. TCRdb keeps only in-frame clones here, not all; method: immunoSEQ multiplex PCR. The D gene and trimming were derived from the DNA, and the V and J assignments and clone size from that table. The table lists about 2 million clones, roughly 94% of them singletons. CD45RO-negative CD8 cells positively selected for CCR7 made up the naive population, which excluded terminally differentiated effector memory CD45RA+ cells.

The TCR originated in a young man in good health. The V gene is TRBV7-9, the J gene TRBJ2-3, with D perhaps TRBD2 (6 bases). The specimen was naive CD8+ T cells sorted from blood. CDR3 nucleotides: TGTGCCAGCAGCGCGACGGTAGCGGTTAGCACAGATACGCAGTATTTT. Amino acids: CASSATVAVSTDTQYF.